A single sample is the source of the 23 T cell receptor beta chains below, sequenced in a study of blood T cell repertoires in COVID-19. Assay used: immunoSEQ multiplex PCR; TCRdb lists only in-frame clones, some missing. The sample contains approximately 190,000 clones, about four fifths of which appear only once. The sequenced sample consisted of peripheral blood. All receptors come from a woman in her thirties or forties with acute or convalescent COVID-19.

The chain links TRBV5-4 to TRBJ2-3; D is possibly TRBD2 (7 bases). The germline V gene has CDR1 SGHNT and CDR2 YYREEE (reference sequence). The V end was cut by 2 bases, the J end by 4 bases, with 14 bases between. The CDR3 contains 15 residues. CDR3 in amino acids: CASSLGGEGSDTQYF. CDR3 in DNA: TGTGCCAGCAGCTTAGGGGGGGAGGGATCAGATACGCAGTATTTT.

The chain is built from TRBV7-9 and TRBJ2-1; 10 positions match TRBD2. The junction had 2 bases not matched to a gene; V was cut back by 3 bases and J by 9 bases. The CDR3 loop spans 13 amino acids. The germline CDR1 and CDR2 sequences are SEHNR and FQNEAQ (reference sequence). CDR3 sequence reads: CASSLLAGVEQFF. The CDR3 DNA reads TGTGCCAGCAGCTTGCTAGCGGGAGTTGAGCAGTTCTTC.

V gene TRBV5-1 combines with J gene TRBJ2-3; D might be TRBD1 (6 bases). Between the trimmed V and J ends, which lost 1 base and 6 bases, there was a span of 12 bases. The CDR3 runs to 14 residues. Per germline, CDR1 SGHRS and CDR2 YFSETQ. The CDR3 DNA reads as TGCGCCAGCAGCTTGCTACAGGGAACCGATACGCAGTATTTT. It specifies CASSLLQGTDTQYF.

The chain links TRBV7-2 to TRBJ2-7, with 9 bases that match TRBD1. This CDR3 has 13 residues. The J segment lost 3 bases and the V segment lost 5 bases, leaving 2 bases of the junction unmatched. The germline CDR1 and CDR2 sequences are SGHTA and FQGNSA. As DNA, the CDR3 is TGTGCCAGCAGCCGGGACAGGGACTACGAGCAGTACTTC. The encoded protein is CASSRDRDYEQYF.

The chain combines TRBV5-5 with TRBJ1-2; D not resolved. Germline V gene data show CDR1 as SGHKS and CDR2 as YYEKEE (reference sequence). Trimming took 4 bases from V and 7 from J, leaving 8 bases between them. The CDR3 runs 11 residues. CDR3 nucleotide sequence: TGTGCCAGCAGCGAGCCTCCTGGCTACACCTTC. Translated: CASSEPPGYTF.

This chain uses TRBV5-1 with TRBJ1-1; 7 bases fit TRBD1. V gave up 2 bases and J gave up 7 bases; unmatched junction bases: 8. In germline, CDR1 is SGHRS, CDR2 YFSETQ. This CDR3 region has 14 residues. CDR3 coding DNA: TGCGCCAGCAGCTTCGGAGACAGGGAACTTGAAGCTTTCTTT. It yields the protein CASSFGDRELEAFF. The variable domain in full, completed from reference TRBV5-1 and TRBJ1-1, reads KAGVTQTPRYLIKTRGQQVTLSCSPISGHRSVSWYQQTPGQGLQFLFEYFSETQRNKGNFPGRFSGRQFSNSRSEMNVSTLELGDSALYLCASSFGDRELEAFFGQGTRLTVV.

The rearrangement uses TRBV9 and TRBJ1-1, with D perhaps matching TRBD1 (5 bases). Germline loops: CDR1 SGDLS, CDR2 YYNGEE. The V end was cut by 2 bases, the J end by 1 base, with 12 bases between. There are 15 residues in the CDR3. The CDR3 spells CASSVVQGWNTEAFF. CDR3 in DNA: TGTGCCAGCAGCGTGGTGCAGGGCTGGAACACTGAAGCTTTCTTT.

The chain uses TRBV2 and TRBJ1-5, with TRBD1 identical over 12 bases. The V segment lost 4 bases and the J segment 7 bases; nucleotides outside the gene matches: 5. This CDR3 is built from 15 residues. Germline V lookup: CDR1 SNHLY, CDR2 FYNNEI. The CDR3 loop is CASSGGQGAWQPQHF. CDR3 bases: TGTGCCAGCAGTGGGGGACAGGGGGCTTGGCAGCCCCAGCATTTT.

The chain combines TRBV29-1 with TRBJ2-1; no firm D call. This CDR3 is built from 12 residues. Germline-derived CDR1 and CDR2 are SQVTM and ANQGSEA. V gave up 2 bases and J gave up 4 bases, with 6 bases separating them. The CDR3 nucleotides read TGCAGCGTTGAAAGCCGGTACAATGAGCAGTTCTTC. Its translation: CSVESRYNEQFF.

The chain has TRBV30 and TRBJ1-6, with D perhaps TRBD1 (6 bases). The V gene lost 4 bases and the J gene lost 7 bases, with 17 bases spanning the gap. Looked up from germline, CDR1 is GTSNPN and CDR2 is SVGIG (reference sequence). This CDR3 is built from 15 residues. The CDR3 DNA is TGTGCCTGGAATACAGGGACCCAAGGCAATTCACCCCTCCACTTT. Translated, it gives CAWNTGTQGNSPLHF. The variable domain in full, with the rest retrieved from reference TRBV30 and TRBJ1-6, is SQTIHQWPATLVQPVGSPLSLECTVEGTSNPNLYWYRQAAGRGLQLLFYSVGIGQISSEVPQNLSASRPQDRQFILSSKKLLLSDSGFYLCAWNTGTQGNSPLHFGNGTRLTVT.

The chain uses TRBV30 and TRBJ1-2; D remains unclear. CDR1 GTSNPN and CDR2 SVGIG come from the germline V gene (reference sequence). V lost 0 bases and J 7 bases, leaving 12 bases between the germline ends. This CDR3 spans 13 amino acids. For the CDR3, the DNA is TGTGCCTGGAGTGTACTACGGGGAAGTGGCTACACCTTC. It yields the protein CAWSVLRGSGYTF.

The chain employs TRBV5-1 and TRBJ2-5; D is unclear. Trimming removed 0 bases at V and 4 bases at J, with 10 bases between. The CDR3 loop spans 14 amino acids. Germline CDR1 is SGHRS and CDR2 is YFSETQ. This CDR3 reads CASSLVGGPETQYF. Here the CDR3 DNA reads TGCGCCAGCAGCTTGGTCGGTGGGCCAGAGACCCAGTACTTC.

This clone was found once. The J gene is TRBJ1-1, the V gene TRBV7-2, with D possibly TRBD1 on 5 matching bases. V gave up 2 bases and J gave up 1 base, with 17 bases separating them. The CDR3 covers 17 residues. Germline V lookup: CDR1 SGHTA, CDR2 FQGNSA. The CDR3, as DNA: TGTGCCAGCAGCTTATTCCCTGCCCTTCAGGGGAACACTGAAGCTTTCTTT. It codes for CASSLFPALQGNTEAFF. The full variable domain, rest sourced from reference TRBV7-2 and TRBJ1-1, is GAGVSQSPSNKVTEKGKDVELRCDPISGHTALYWYRQSLGQGLEFLIYFQGNSAPDKSGLPSDRFSAERTGGSVSTLTIQRTQQEDSAVYLCASSLFPALQGNTEAFFGQGTRLTVV.

The CDR3 DNA sequence: TGTGCCAGCTCACGCGACAGCTCGGAAGCTTTCTTT. Translated, it gives CASSRDSSEAFF. The chain links TRBV18 to TRBJ1-1, with D possibly TRBD1 on 5 matching bases. The CDR3 extends over 12 amino acids. Germline V CDR1 and CDR2: KGHSH, LQKENI. V was pared by 4 bases and J by 8 bases, with 11 bases between.

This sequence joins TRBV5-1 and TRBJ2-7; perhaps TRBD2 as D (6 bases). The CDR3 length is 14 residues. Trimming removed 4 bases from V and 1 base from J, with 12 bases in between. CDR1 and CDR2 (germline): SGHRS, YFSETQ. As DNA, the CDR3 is TGCGCCAGCAGCCCAGGGACTCCTTCCTACGAGCAGTACTTC. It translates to CASSPGTPSYEQYF.

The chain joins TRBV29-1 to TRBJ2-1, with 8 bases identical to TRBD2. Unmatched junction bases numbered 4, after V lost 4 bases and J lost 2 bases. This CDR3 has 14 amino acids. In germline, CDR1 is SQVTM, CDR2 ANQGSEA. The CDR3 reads CSVGGGLAYNEQFF. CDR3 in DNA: TGCAGCGTTGGTGGGGGACTAGCCTACAATGAGCAGTTCTTC.

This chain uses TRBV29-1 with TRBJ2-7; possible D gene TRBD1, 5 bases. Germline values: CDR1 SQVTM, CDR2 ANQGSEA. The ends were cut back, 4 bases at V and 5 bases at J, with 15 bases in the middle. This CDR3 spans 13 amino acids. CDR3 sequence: CSVGPQGSNEQYF. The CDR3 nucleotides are TGCAGCGTTGGGCCCCAGGGAAGCAACGAGCAGTACTTC.

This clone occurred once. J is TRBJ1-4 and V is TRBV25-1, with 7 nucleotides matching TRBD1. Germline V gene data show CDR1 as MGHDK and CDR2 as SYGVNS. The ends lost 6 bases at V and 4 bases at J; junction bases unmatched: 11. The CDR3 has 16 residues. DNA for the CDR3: TGTGCCAGCAGATCCGACAGGGAAGAAGATAATGAAAAACTGTTTTTT. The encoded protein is CASRSDREEDNEKLFF.

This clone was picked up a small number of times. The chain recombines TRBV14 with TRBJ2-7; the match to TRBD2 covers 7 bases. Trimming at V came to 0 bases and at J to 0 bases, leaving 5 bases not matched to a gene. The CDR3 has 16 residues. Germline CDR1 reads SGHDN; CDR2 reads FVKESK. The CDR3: CASSQETSYYSYEQYF. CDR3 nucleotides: TGTGCCAGCAGCCAAGAGACTAGCTACTACTCCTACGAGCAGTACTTC. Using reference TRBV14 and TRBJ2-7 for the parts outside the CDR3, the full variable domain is EAGVTQFPSHSVIEKGQTVTLRCDPISGHDNLYWYRRVMGKEIKFLLHFVKESKQDESGMPNNRFLAERTGGTYSTLKVQPAELEDSGVYFCASSQETSYYSYEQYFGPGTRLTVT.

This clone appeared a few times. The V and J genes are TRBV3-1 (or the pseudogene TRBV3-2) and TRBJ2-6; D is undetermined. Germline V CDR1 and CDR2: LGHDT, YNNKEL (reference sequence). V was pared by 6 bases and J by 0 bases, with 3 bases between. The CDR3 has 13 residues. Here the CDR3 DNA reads TGTGCCAGCAGTAGCTCTGGGGCCAACGTCCTGACTTTC. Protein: CASSSSGANVLTF.

In nucleotides, the CDR3 is TGTGCCAGCAGTGAACTAGCGGGAGGGAAATCCTACGAGCAGTACTTC. Encoded protein: CASSELAGGKSYEQYF. The chain uses TRBV27 and TRBJ2-7, with 13 positions matching TRBD2. The CDR3 sequence is 16 residues long. CDR1 and CDR2 from the germline V gene are MNHEY and SMNVEV (reference sequence). V shed 5 bases, J shed 1 base, and the junction held 5 bases outside the gene matches.

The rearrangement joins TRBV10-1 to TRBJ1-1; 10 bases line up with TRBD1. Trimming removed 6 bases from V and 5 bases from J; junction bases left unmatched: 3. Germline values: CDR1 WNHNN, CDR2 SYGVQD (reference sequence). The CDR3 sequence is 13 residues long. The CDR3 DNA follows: TGCGCCAGCAGGCCGGGACAGGGGACTGAAGCTTTCTTT. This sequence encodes CASRPGQGTEAFF.

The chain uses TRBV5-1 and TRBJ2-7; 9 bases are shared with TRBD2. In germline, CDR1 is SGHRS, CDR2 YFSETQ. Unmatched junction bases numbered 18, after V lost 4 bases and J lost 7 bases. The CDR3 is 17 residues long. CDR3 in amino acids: CASSDTPGAREGGEQYF. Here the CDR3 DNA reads TGCGCCAGCAGCGACACGCCCGGGGCGCGGGAGGGAGGTGAGCAGTACTTC.